This T cell receptor (beta chain) was sequenced in a study of T cells in localized non-small cell lung cancer. Germline-derived CDR1 and CDR2 are SQVTM and ANQGSEA. V was pared by 4 bases and J by 4 bases, with 19 bases between. The CDR3 is 15 residues long. Findings of the study overall: Longer overall survival accompanied higher blood T cell density. There were a median around 53 of the top 100 tumor clones appearing in adjacent lung.

Details on this clone: Its antigen is unidentified.

Clones were sequenced by immunoSEQ multiplex PCR, and TCRdb holds only the in-frame ones, with some missing. Of under 1,500 clones listed, over 30% were seen once; the top ten hold more than 6%. The sequence was collected from a woman between 35 and 75 years old with stage I squamous cell lung carcinoma. The rearrangement joins TRBV29-1 to TRBJ1-1; D is possibly TRBD1 (6 bases). The sample consisted of normal lung tissue next to the tumor, taken before any cancer treatment. CDR3 loop: CSVVYWQGMGTEAFF. The CDR3 coding sequence is TGCAGCGTTGTGTACTGGCAGGGGATGGGCACTGAAGCTTTCTTT.